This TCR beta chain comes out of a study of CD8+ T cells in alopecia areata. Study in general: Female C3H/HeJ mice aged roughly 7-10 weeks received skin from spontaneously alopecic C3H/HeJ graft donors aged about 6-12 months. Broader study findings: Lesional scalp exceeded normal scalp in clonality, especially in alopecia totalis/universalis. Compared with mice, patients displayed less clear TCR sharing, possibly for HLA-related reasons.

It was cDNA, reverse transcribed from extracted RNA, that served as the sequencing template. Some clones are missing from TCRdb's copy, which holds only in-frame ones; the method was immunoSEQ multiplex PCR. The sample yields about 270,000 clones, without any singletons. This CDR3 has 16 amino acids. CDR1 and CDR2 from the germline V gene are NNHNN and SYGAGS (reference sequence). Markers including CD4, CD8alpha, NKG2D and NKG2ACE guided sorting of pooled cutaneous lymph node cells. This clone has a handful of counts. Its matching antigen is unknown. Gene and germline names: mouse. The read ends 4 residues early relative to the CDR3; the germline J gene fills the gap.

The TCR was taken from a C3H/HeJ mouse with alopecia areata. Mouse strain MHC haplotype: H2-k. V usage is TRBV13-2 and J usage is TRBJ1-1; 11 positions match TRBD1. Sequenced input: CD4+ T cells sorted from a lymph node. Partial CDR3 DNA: TGTGCCAGCGGTGACCCCCTCCGGGACAGGGGGACA. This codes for CASGDPLRDRGT. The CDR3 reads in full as CASGDPLRDRGTEVFF.